Below, 5 T cell receptor beta chains from the same sample are listed, as sequenced in a study of OX40 agonist ivuxolimab in advanced cancers. This table comes from immunoSEQ multiplex PCR, and its TCRdb copy is limited to in-frame clones, with some not included. The data show some 62,000 clones, with more than 65% seen just once and roughly 11% held by the top ten. Specimen: CD4+ or CD8+ T cells sorted from blood, collected in a trial of the OX40 agonist ivuxolimab. These receptors were collected from an adult with an advanced solid tumor such as melanoma, head and neck, liver or kidney cancer.

The gene calls are TRBV10-2 and TRBJ1-1; D gene ambiguous. The CDR3 totals 13 residues. V was trimmed by 6 bases and J by 5 bases, leaving 13 bases between them. CDR1 is WSHSY, CDR2 SAAADI, per germline. The CDR3 nucleotides read TGCGCCAGCAGGGTCCAGACGGGTACTGAAGCTTTCTTT. It translates to CASRVQTGTEAFF.

The chain recombines TRBV9 with TRBJ1-4; D is possibly TRBD1 (6 bases). The CDR3 is 20 residues long. The ends were cut back, 0 bases at V and 4 bases at J, with 25 bases in the middle. CDR1 SGDLS and CDR2 YYNGEE come from the germline V gene. CDR3 DNA sequence: TGTGCCAGCAGCGTAGCCCCCGAACAGGGTTACACAGGTGGTAATGAAAAACTGTTTTTT. Translating it yields CASSVAPEQGYTGGNEKLFF.

The rearrangement uses TRBV29-1 and TRBJ2-7; either TRBD1 or TRBD2 may fit D (7 bases each). The CDR3 spans 14 residues. Trimming took off 5 bases at V and 2 bases at J, with 16 bases between the two ends. The germline V gene has CDR1 SQVTM and CDR2 ANQGSEA. As DNA, the CDR3 is TGCAGCGTTCGACAGGGCCGGGGGGCCTACGAGCAGTACTTC. Its translation is CSVRQGRGAYEQYF.

The rearrangement links TRBV6-1 to TRBJ1-2; weak D call: TRBD1 (5 bases). The length of the CDR3 is 14 residues. Germline CDR1 reads MNHNS; CDR2 reads SASEGT. Trimming removed 2 bases from V and 0 bases from J, with 7 bases in between. DNA of the CDR3: TGTGCCAGCAGTGAACGGGGCTCTAACTATGGCTACACCTTC. Its protein is CASSERGSNYGYTF.

The chain recombines TRBV5-6 with TRBJ1-1; D remains unclear. CDR3 size: 14 residues. In germline, CDR1 is SGHDT, CDR2 YYEEEE. Trimming removed 2 bases at V and 1 base at J, with 9 bases between. The CDR3 nucleotides read TGTGCCAGCAGCTTAGGGCAGGCGAACACTGAAGCTTTCTTT. It specifies CASSLGQANTEAFF.